The clone carrying this T cell receptor beta chain was counted between two and nine times. Its antigen is not known. This record belongs to a study of T cell repertoires in cytomegalovirus infection. V lost 0 bases and J 0 bases, leaving 9 bases between the germline ends. Germline V gene lookup returns CDR1 MNHEY and CDR2 SVGAGI. The CDR3 has 16 residues. MiXCR, applied by TCRdb to the reads, yields one record per CDR3 protein. The data hold about 920,000 distinct CDR3 sequences, with 31% observed a single time. The specimen was cultured CD8+ T cells from PBMCs, collected from culture after CMV antigen stimulation. This clonotype was sampled from a human donor in good health (CMV status not recorded). Some clones in this sample may be carry-over from other donors' samples. J is TRBJ1-3 and V is TRBV6-5, with D unclear. CDR3 bases: TGTGCCAGCAGTTACTCGAGTGGGAGCTCTGGAAACACCATATATTTT. This sequence encodes CASSYSSGSSGNTIYF.